This T cell receptor beta chain was obtained from a study of T cells in Graves' hyperthyroidism and ophthalmopathy. Germline-derived CDR1 and CDR2 are SEHNR and FQNEAQ (reference sequence). The CDR3 length is 18 residues. V was shortened by 4 bases and J by 4 bases, with 22 bases between the two germline ends. The table lists this clonotype with many counts. Those with hyperthyroidism were 18 to 65 years old, newly diagnosed, and ill for under 2 months. The diagnostic basis comprised clinical symptoms, serum thyroxine and TRAb, thyroid ultrasound and orbital computed tomography. Blood was obtained at the first hyperthyroidism diagnosis, which preceded any ophthalmopathy symptoms. RNA transcripts served as the template for amplifying TCR beta CDR3 regions. With the HTBI primer set, the TCR CDR3 went through a first round of RT-PCR. Using its own MiXCR run on the multiplex PCR reads, TCRdb lists one record per CDR3 protein. The table records 280,000 or so distinct CDR3 sequences, 12% to 15% of them present only once.

The source material was blood. This chain joins TRBV7-9 and TRBJ2-2; perhaps TRBD2 as D (6 bases). This TCR came from a woman in her forties or fifties with Graves' hyperthyroidism that later progressed to Graves' ophthalmopathy. CDR3: CASSSSSAGSIATGELFF. The CDR3 region has the DNA TGTGCCAGCAGCTCCTCCTCCGCCGGGAGTATAGCCACCGGGGAGCTGTTTTTT.